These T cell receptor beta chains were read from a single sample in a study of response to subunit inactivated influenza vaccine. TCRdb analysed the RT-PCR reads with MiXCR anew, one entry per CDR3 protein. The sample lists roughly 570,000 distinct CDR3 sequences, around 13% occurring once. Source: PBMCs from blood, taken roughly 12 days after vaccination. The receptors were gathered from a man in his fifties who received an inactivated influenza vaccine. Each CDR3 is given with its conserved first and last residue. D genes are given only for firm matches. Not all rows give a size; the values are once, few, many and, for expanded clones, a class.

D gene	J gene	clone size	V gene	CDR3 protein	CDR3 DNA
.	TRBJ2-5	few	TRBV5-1	CASRSSQRETQYF	TGCGCCAGCAGATCAAGCCAGAGGGAGACCCAGTACTTC
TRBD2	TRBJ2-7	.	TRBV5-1	CASSSGASGSYEQYF	TGCGCCAGCAGCTCAGGGGCTAGCGGGAGCTACGAGCAGTACTTC
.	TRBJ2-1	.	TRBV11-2	CASSLRLAGNEQFF	TGTGCCAGCAGCTTACGGCTAGCTGGGAATGAGCAGTTCTTC
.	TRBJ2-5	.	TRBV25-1	CASQPPGSKETQYF	TGTGCCAGCCAACCCCCAGGGAGCAAAGAGACCCAGTACTTC
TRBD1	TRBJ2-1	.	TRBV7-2	CASRRTGQSSYNEQFF	TGTGCCAGCAGACGAACGGGACAGAGCTCCTACAATGAGCAGTTCTTC
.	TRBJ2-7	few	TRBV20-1	CSARAPTYEQYF	TGCAGTGCTAGAGCCCCGACCTACGAGCAGTACTTC
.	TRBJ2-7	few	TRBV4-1	CASSQQIGRPGAIYEQYF	TGCGCCAGCAGCCAACAGATCGGCCGCCCCGGGGCCATCTACGAGCAGTACTTC
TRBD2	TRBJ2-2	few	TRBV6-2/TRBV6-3	CASDRGGGPNTGELFF	TGTGCCAGCGATCGTGGCGGGGGGCCGAACACCGGGGAGCTGTTTTTT
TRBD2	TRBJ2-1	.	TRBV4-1	CASSHGETSGSYNEQFF	TGCGCCAGCAGCCATGGGGAGACTAGCGGGAGCTACAATGAGCAGTTCTTC
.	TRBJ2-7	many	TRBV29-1	CSVVGGYEQYF	TGCAGTGTCGTTGGGGGCTACGAGCAGTACTTC
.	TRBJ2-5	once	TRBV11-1	CASSLGESETQYF	TGTGCCAGCAGCTTAGGGGAATCAGAGACCCAGTACTTC
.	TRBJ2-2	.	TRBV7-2	CASSLEGELFF	TGTGCCAGCAGCCTCGAGGGGGAGCTGTTTTTT
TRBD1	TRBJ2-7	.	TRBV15	CATSTGTGGVYEQYF	TGTGCCACCAGCACCGGGACAGGGGGCGTTTACGAGCAGTACTTC
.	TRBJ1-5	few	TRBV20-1	CSARGLAGLVEAQHF	TGCAGTGCTAGAGGGTTGGCAGGCCTCGTGGAAGCCCAGCATTTT
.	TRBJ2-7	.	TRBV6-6	CASSYSREQYF	TGTGCCAGCAGTTACTCGAGGGAGCAGTACTTC
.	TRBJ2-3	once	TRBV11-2	CASSLEGLSRHTQYF	TGTGCCAGCAGCTTAGAGGGACTCTCTCGTCATACGCAGTATTTT
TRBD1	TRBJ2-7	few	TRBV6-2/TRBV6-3	CASSNYRGPSYEQYF	TGTGCCAGCAGCAATTACAGGGGTCCCAGCTACGAGCAGTACTTC
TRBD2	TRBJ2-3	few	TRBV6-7	CASSPRWTSGSADTQYF	TGTGCCAGCAGTCCCCGATGGACTAGCGGGAGCGCAGATACGCAGTATTTT
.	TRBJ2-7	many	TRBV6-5	CASSYVDGSYEQYF	TGTGCCAGCAGTTACGTAGACGGCTCCTACGAGCAGTACTTC
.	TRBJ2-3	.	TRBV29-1	CSVDEGGTDTQYF	TGCAGCGTTGATGAAGGGGGCACAGATACGCAGTATTTT
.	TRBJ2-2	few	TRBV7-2	CASSLAPPTANTGELFF	TGTGCCAGCAGCTTAGCTCCCCCGACAGCTAACACCGGGGAGCTGTTTTTT
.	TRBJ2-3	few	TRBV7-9	CASRGTSSTDTQYF	TGTGCCAGCCGGGGGACTTCGTCCACAGATACGCAGTATTTT
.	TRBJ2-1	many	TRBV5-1	CASSLAPESSYNEQFF	TGCGCCAGCAGCTTGGCCCCAGAGAGTTCCTACAATGAGCAGTTCTTC
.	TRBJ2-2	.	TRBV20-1	CSARPTGLYTGELFF	TGCAGTGCTAGACCCACAGGGTTATACACCGGGGAGCTGTTTTTT
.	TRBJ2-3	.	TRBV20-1	CSATGGGGDTQYF	TGCAGTGCTACCGGGGGAGGGGGGGATACGCAGTATTTT
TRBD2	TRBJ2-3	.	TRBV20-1	CSARSRTSGRGSDTQYF	TGCAGTGCTCGCTCCCGGACTAGCGGGAGAGGTTCAGATACGCAGTATTTT
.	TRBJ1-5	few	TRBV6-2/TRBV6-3	CASSHSGTSNQPQHF	TGTGCCAGCAGTCACTCCGGGACAAGCAATCAGCCCCAGCATTTT
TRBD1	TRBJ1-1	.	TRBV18	CASSPETGLLAFF	TGTGCCAGCTCACCGGAGACAGGGCTTTTGGCTTTCTTT
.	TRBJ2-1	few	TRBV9	CASSGGTWGEHYNEQFF	TGTGCCAGCAGCGGGGGAACGTGGGGAGAACACTACAATGAGCAGTTCTTC
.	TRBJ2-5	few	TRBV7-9	CASSLGGGTETQYF	TGTGCCAGCAGCTTAGGTGGCGGGACTGAGACCCAGTACTTC
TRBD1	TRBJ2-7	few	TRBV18	CASSPRSPDRGAPYEQYF	TGTGCCAGCTCACCACGATCCCCCGACAGGGGAGCTCCCTACGAGCAGTACTTC
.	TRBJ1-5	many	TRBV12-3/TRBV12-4	CASSLEGEGNQPQHF	TGTGCCAGCAGTTTAGAGGGTGAGGGCAATCAGCCCCAGCATTTT
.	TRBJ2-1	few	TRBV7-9	CASTPFGSDSYNEQFF	TGTGCCAGCACCCCTTTCGGCTCAGACTCCTACAATGAGCAGTTCTTC
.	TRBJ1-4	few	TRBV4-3	CASSRGSQGNEKLFF	TGCGCCAGCAGCCGAGGGAGTCAGGGTAATGAAAAACTGTTTTTT
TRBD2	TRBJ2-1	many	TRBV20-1	CSARGGLGNRNEQFF	TGCAGTGCTAGAGGGGGACTAGGGAATCGAAATGAGCAGTTCTTC
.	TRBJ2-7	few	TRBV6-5	CASRDLYEQYF	TGTGCCAGCAGGGACCTTTACGAGCAGTACTTC
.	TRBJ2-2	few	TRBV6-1	CASSGGYTGELFF	TGTGCCAGCAGTGGAGGCTACACCGGGGAGCTGTTTTTT
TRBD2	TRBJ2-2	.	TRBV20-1	CCARDLTSPWTGELFF	TGCTGTGCTAGAGACCTGACTAGCCCGTGGACCGGGGAGCTGTTTTTT
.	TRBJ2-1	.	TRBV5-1	CASSPGQLNEQFF	TGCGCCAGCAGCCCGGGACAACTCAATGAGCAGTTCTTC
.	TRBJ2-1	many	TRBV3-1	CASSQGTGYNEQFF	TGTGCCAGCAGCCAGGGGACTGGATACAATGAGCAGTTCTTC
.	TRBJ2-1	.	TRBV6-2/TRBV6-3	CASRGQLNEQFF	TGTGCCAGCAGAGGACAGCTGAATGAGCAGTTCTTC
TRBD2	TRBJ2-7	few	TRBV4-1	CASSREGTSASYEQYF	TGCGCCAGCAGCCGAGAAGGGACTAGCGCTTCTTACGAGCAGTACTTC
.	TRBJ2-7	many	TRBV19	CASSIAGRWNEQYF	TGTGCCAGTAGTATAGCTGGCAGGTGGAACGAGCAGTACTTC
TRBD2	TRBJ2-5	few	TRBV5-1	CASSKGLAGGWETQYF	TGCGCCAGCAGCAAGGGACTAGCGGGTGGTTGGGAGACCCAGTACTTC
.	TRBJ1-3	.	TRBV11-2	CASSPVLSGNTIYF	TGTGCCAGCAGCCCGGTCCTCTCAGGAAACACCATATATTTT
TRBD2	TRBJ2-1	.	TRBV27	CASALSGTNEQFF	TGTGCCAGCGCCCTTAGCGGGACCAATGAGCAGTTCTTC